These 17 T cell receptor beta chains came from one sample sequenced in a study of T-cell memory formation after mild COVID-19. One entry per CDR3 protein results from TCRdb running MiXCR on the 5' RACE reads. The table has fewer than 700,000 distinct CDR3 sequences, about 20% seen once. Sequencing used PBMCs or a T cell subset sorted from them (not recorded which). These receptors were collected from an adult woman who had mild COVID-19 (a few samples of this study predate the infection). Cell type and time point are not known.

This clonotype has more than one count but fewer than ten. The chain recombines TRBV18 with TRBJ2-1; TRBD1 agrees at 9 bases. The CDR3 runs 14 residues. Germline-derived CDR1 and CDR2 are KGHSH and LQKENI. Germline trimming cut 3 bases from V and 6 bases from J; bases unmatched to any gene: 3. The CDR3 DNA is TGTGCCAGCTCACCGGGACAGGGCACCAATGAGCAGTTCTTC. Amino acid sequence: CASSPGQGTNEQFF.

The chain couples TRBV6-2 or TRBV6-3 to TRBJ2-7; D tentatively reads TRBD1 or TRBD2 (7 bases each). CDR1 is MNHEY, CDR2 SVGEGT, per germline. The CDR3 contains 14 residues. Trimming shortened V by 8 bases and J by 3 bases, and 17 bases separated the two germline ends. Here the CDR3 DNA reads TGTGCCAGCGACCGACAGGGAGGGCACTACGAGCAGTACTTC. Its protein product is CASDRQGGHYEQYF.

The table lists this clonotype with a few counts. The chain couples TRBV11-2 to TRBJ2-5; D not certain. This CDR3 is 15 amino acids long. Trimming took off 1 base at V and 0 bases at J, with 9 bases between the two ends. CDR1 SGHAT and CDR2 FQNNGV come from the germline V gene. The CDR3 region is CASSLAMGYQETQYF. The CDR3 bases are TGTGCCAGCAGCTTAGCAATGGGGTACCAAGAGACCCAGTACTTC.

This clonotype has just a few counts. The genes are TRBV4-2 and TRBJ1-4, with D possibly being TRBD1 (5 bases). The CDR3 is made up of 17 amino acids. V lost 0 bases and J lost 10, with 21 bases in between. Germline CDR1 LGHNA, CDR2 YNFKEQ. This chain's CDR3 is CASSQEIGTERGGKLFF. DNA of the CDR3: TGTGCCAGCAGCCAAGAGATAGGAACAGAGAGGGGTGGAAAACTGTTTTTT.

This clonotype has more than one count but fewer than ten. This sequence joins TRBV20-1 and TRBJ1-5, with 7 bases lining up with TRBD1. Germline CDR1 and CDR2: DFQATT and SNEGSKA (reference sequence). The CDR3 sequence is 16 residues long. Trimming cost V 3 bases and J 6 bases; bases outside gene matches: 14. The CDR3 protein is CSASPTGRTNSQPQHF. CDR3 in DNA: TGCAGTGCTAGCCCGACAGGGAGGACAAATAGTCAGCCCCAGCATTTT.

This clonotype turned up a few times. This rearrangement joins TRBV12-3 or TRBV12-4 to TRBJ2-7, with D possibly matching TRBD2 (7 bases). Trimming shortened V by 7 bases and J by 2 bases, and 18 bases separated the two germline ends. The length of the CDR3 is 15 residues. CDR3 nucleotides: TGTGCCAGCACCTATGGAGCGGGACAAACCTACGAGCAGTACTTC. Residues: CASTYGAGQTYEQYF.

This clonotype was recorded at least ten times. The chain joins TRBV4-3 to TRBJ2-7, with D maybe TRBD2 (6 bases). CDR3 length equals 16 residues. V gave up 4 bases and J gave up 5 bases, with 21 bases separating them. Germline values: CDR1 LGHNA, CDR2 YSLEER. The DNA for the CDR3 is TGCGCCAGCAGCCCGACCGTAGGAGGGACTCGGCACGAGCAGTACTTC. Translated, it gives CASSPTVGGTRHEQYF.

The chain employs TRBV9 and TRBJ2-1; D gene uncertain. The CDR3 is 14 residues long. From germline, CDR1 is SGDLS and CDR2 YYNGEE. V was cut by 0 bases and J by 5 bases, with 9 bases left in between. CDR3 in amino acids: CASSVGISDNEQFF. DNA of the CDR3: TGTGCCAGCAGCGTAGGAATTTCCGACAATGAGCAGTTCTTC.

The chain is built from TRBV12-3 or TRBV12-4 and TRBJ2-5; D ambiguous. This CDR3 contains 13 residues. Trimming removed 3 bases at V and 2 bases at J, with 7 bases between. The CDR3 nucleotides read TGTGCCAGCAGTTTTCTCCAGCAAGAGACCCAGTACTTC. It codes for CASSFLQQETQYF.

This clonotype was detected ten times or more. This chain uses TRBV6-7 with TRBJ1-2, with TRBD1 as a possible D gene (6 bases). TRBV6-7 qualifies as an ORF whose function is uncertain. This CDR3 is built from 16 residues. The V gene lost 1 base and the J gene lost 0 bases, with 12 bases spanning the gap. CDR3 nucleotide sequence: TGTGCCAGCAGTTACTTACGACAGGCCGCTAACTATGGCTACACCTTC. Amino acid sequence: CASSYLRQAANYGYTF.

This clonotype was found a few times. The chain couples TRBV2 to TRBJ2-7; D is possibly TRBD1 (6 bases). There are 14 residues in the CDR3. Germline V gene sequence: CDR1 SNHLY, CDR2 FYNNEI. V dropped 6 bases and J dropped 0 bases, with 12 bases sitting between them. The chain's CDR3 is CASRVQGPSYEQYF. DNA for the CDR3: TGTGCCAGCAGAGTTCAGGGGCCCTCCTACGAGCAGTACTTC.

This clonotype came up a few times. The chain couples TRBV20-1 to TRBJ2-1, with D perhaps TRBD2 (5 bases). Trimming left V 0 bases short and J 6 bases short, with 12 bases between. The germline gives CDR1 DFQATT, CDR2 SNEGSKA (reference sequence). The CDR3 contains 14 residues. In DNA, the CDR3 is TGCAGTGCTAGAGATCTACGGAGGTCCAATGAGCAGTTCTTC. It yields the protein CSARDLRRSNEQFF.

The chain employs TRBV25-1 and TRBJ2-7; 10 bases are a match to TRBD1. The CDR3 is 14 amino acids. Trimming cost V 7 bases and J 5 bases; bases outside gene matches: 8. The germline CDR1 and CDR2 sequences are MGHDK and SYGVNS. CDR3 sequence reads: CASIRTGGTHEQYF. The CDR3 DNA sequence: TGTGCCAGCATACGGACAGGGGGGACCCACGAGCAGTACTTC.

This chain connects TRBV19 to TRBJ1-1, with no clear D. The ends were cut back, 3 bases at V and 1 base at J, with 12 bases in the middle. The CDR3 extends over 15 amino acids. CDR1 is LNHDA and CDR2 is SQIVND in the germline V gene (reference sequence). The CDR3 is CASSIYTVSNTEAFF. CDR3 coding DNA: TGTGCCAGTAGTATCTACACAGTGTCGAACACTGAAGCTTTCTTT.

This sequence joins TRBV3-1 and TRBJ1-6; D possibly corresponds to TRBD1 (6 bases). Per the germline V gene, CDR1 is LGHDT and CDR2 is YNNKEL (reference sequence). The CDR3 runs to 14 residues. V shed 4 bases and J shed 6 bases, with 10 bases lying between them. CDR3 in amino acids: CASSPTGSNSPLHF. DNA of the CDR3: TGTGCCAGCAGCCCCACAGGGAGTAATTCACCCCTCCACTTT.

This clonotype was observed a few times. This chain joins TRBV10-3 and TRBJ2-7; D may be TRBD2 (6 bases). CDR1 and CDR2 from the germline V gene are ENHRY and SYGVKD. Deletions cut 3 bases from V and 2 bases from J, with 17 bases between. This CDR3 is built from 16 residues. CDR3 amino acids: CAISDPLRDFAYEQYF. CDR3 DNA: TGTGCCATCAGTGACCCCCTCCGGGACTTCGCCTACGAGCAGTACTTC.

The chain employs TRBV24-1 and TRBJ2-2; D possibly corresponds to TRBD1 (6 bases). The CDR3 is 15 amino acids. Germline V gene data show CDR1 as KGHDR and CDR2 as SFDVKD. The germline V and J ends were trimmed by 4 bases and 6 bases, with 14 bases remaining between them. Written as DNA, the CDR3 is TGTGCCACCAGTGAGGGGGCCCAGGGCTCCGGGGAGCTGTTTTTT. Its protein product is CATSEGAQGSGELFF.